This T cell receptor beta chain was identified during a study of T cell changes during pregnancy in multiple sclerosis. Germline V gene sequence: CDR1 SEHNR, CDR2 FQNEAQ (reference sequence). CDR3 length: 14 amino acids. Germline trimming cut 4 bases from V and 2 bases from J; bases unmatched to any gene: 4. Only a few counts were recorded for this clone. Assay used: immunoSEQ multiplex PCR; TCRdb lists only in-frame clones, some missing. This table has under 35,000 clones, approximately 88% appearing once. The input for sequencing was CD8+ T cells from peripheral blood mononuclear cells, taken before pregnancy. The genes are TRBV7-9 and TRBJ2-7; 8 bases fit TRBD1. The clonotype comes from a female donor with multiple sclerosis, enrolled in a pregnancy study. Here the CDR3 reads CASSSGTGPYEQYF. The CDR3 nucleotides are TGTGCCAGCAGCTCCGGGACAGGTCCCTACGAGCAGTACTTC. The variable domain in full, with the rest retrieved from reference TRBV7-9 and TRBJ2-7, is DTGVSQNPRHKITKRGQNVTFRCDPISEHNRLYWYRQTLGQGPEFLTYFQNEAQLEKSRLLSDRFSAERPKGSFSTLEIQRTEQGDSAMYLCASSSGTGPYEQYFGPGTRLTVT.